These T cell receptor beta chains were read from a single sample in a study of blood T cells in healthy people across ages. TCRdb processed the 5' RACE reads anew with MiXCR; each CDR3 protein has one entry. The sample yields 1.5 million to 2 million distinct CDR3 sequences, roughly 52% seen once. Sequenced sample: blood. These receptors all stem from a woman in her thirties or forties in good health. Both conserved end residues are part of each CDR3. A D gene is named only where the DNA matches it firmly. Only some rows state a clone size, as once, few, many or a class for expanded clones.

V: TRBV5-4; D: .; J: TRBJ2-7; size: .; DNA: TGTGCCAGCAGCTTATCAAGGTCAGGAGAACCTTACGAGCAGTACTTC; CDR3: CASSLSRSGEPYEQYF
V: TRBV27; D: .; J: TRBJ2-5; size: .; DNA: TGTGCCAGCAGTGTATGGGGTATCGGCGCCCAGTACTTC; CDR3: CASSVWGIGAQYF
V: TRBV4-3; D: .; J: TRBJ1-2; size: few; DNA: TGCGCCAGCAGCCAAGGGACAACCCTCTATGGCTACACCTTC; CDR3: CASSQGTTLYGYTF
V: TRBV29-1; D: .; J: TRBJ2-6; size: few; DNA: TGCAGCGCCGGCCGCGGCAACGTCCTGACTTTC; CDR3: CSAGRGNVLTF
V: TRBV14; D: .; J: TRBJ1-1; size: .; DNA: TGTGCCAGCAGCCAACCTCCCGGACAAGCTTTCTTT; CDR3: CASSQPPGQAFF
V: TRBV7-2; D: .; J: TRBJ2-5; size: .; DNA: TGTGCCAGCAGCTCCAGGGGTGAGGTGCAGTACTTC; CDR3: CASSSRGEVQYF
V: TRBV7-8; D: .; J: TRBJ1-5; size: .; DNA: TGTGCCAGCAGCTTATTGGGGACCTACAATCAGCCCCAGCATTTT; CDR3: CASSLLGTYNQPQHF
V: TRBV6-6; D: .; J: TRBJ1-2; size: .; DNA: TGTGCCAGCAGTTACGTGGCTGAGGGGGGGTATGGCTACACCTTC; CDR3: CASSYVAEGGYGYTF
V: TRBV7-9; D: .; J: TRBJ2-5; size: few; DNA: TGTGCCAGCAGCTTAGAACGGACTCGGGGTTGGGAGACCCAGTACTTC; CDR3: CASSLERTRGWETQYF
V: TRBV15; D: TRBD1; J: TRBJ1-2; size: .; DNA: TGTGCCACCAGCAGACAGGGGGCTAACTATGGCTACACCTTC; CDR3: CATSRQGANYGYTF
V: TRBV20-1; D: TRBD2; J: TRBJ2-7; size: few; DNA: TGCAGTGCTAAAGGACTAGTGGCTCTCTACGAGCAGTACTTC; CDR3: CSAKGLVALYEQYF
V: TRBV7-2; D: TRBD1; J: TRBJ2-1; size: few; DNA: TGTGCCAGCAGCCAATCTACCGGGACAGGTAAAAAAAATGAGCAGTTCTTC; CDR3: CASSQSTGTGKKNEQFF
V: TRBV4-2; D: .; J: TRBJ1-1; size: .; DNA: TGTGCCAGCAGCCAACGGGGCCTGGGCGGCACTGAAGCTTTCTTT; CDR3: CASSQRGLGGTEAFF
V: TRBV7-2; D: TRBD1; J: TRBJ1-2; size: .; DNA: TGTGCCAGCAGCTTAGGGACAGGCAAAGGTGGCTACACCTTC; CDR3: CASSLGTGKGGYTF
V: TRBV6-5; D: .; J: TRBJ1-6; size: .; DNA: TGTGCCACCGGGATGAGCTCCCATAATTCACCCCTCCACTTT; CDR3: CATGMSSHNSPLHF
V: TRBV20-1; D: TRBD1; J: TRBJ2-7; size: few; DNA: TGCAGTGCTAGCGCCGACAGGGGCTACGAGCAGTACTTC; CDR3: CSASADRGYEQYF
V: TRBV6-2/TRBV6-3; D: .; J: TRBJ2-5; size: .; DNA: TGTGCCAGCAGTTATCGACATAGACAAGAGACCCAGTACTTC; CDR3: CASSYRHRQETQYF
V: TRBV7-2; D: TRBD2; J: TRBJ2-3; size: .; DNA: TGTGCCAGCAGCTTACGATCCCAAGGGGGACTAGCGGGGCACACAGATACGCAGTATTTT; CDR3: CASSLRSQGGLAGHTDTQYF
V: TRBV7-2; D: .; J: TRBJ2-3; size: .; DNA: TGTGCCAGCAGCTTACCAGGGAATAGGCCGCCCTCGCAGTATTTT; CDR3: CASSLPGNRPPSQYF
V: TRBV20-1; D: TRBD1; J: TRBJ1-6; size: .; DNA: TGCAGTGCTAGTAAAGCAGGGGGCGAATCACCCCTCCACTTT; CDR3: CSASKAGGESPLHF
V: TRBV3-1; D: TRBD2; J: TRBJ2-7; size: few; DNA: TGTGCCAGCAGTCCGAATAGCGGGGAGCCCTACGAGCAGTACTTC; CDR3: CASSPNSGEPYEQYF
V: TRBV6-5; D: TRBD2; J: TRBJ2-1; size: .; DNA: TGTGCCAGCAGTTACGTGTTAGCGGGGGATGCCTCCTACAATGAGCAGTTCTTC; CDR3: CASSYVLAGDASYNEQFF
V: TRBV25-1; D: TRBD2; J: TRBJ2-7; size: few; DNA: TGTGCCAGCAGTGAAGTGGGGCTAGCGGGCTACGAGCAGTACTTC; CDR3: CASSEVGLAGYEQYF
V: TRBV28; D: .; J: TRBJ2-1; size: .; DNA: TGTGCCAGCAGCTTCGGTGTGGCTGACAATGAGCAGTTCTTC; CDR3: CASSFGVADNEQFF
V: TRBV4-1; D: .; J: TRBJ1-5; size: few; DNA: TGCGCCAGCAGCCGAAGACAGTCCGATCTGCCCCAGCATTTT; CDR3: CASSRRQSDLPQHF
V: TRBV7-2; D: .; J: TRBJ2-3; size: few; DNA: TGTGCCAGCAGCCCTGCGGTGAGCCCCTCAACAGATACGCAGTATTTT; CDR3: CASSPAVSPSTDTQYF
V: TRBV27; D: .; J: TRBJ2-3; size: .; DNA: TGTGCCAGCAGTTTGGGGACGGGTAAAAATACGCAGTATTTT; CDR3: CASSLGTGKNTQYF
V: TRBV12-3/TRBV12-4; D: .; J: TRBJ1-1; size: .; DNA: TGTGCCAGCAGTTTAAGGGGGGTTCGCACTGAAGCTTTCTTT; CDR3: CASSLRGVRTEAFF
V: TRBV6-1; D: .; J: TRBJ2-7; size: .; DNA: TGTGCCAGCAGCCAGACAGTGAGCCCCTACGAGCAGTACTTC; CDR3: CASSQTVSPYEQYF
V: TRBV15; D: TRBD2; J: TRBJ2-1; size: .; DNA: TGTGCCACCAGCAGAGCCGCCCTGAGACTAGCGGGGAACAATGAGCAGTTCTTC; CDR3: CATSRAALRLAGNNEQFF
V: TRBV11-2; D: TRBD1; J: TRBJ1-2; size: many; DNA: TGTGCCAGCAGCCGGGACAGGAACTATGGCTACACCTTC; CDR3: CASSRDRNYGYTF
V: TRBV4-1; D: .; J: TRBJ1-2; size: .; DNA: TGCGCCAGCAGCCAACCGACAGCCAGAGACTATGGCTACACCTTC; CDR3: CASSQPTARDYGYTF
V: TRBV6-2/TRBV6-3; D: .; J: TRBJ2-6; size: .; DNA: TGTGCCAGCAGCCCCTATGGCAGCTCTGGGGCCAACGTCCTGACTTTC; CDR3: CASSPYGSSGANVLTF
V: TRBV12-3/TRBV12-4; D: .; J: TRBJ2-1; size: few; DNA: TGTGCCAGCAGTTTCTTAGGTGCCCGCTCCTACAATGAGCAGTTCTTC; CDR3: CASSFLGARSYNEQFF
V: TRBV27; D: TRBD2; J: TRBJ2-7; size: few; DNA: TGTGCCAGCAGTTTATCAGGGGAGGGCGAGCAGTACTTC; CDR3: CASSLSGEGEQYF
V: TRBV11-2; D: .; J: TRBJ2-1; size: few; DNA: TGTGCCAGCAGCTTACGGTATTCGTTATCCGCGGTCAGAGATGAGCAGTTCTTC; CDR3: CASSLRYSLSAVRDEQFF
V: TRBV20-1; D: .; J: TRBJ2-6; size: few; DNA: TGCACCCTTGGCCCTGCCAGGTCGTTCTCTGGGGCCAACGTCCTGACTTTC; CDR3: CTLGPARSFSGANVLTF
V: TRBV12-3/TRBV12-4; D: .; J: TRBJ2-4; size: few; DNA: TGTGCCAGCAGTTTAGAGGGAATGAGAGAGCAGTACTTC; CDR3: CASSLEGMREQYF
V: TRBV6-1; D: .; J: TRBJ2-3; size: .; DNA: TGTGCCAGCAGTAGTTTTCGGGTAGTCGGTGCCACAGATACGCAGTATTTT; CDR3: CASSSFRVVGATDTQYF
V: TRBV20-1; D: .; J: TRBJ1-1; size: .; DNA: TGCAGTGCTAGAGATAGTGCCCTTGAAGCTTTCTTT; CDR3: CSARDSALEAFF
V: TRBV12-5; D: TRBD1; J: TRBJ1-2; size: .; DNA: TGTGCTAGTGGTTTGGTACGAGGACAGGGATGTGGCTACACCTTC; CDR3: CASGLVRGQGCGYTF
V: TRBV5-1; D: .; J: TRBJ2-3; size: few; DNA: TGCGCCGGCAGCCCCGGGACATTCGGGCCAGATACGCAGTATTTT; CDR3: CAGSPGTFGPDTQYF
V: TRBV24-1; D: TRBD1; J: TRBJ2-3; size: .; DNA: TGTGCCACCGCGAAGGGGGCTACCCGCACAGATACGCAGTATTTT; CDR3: CATAKGATRTDTQYF
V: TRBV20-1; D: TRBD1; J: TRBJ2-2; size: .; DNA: TGCAGAGCCCCACGTCAGGGGGCGCGTACCGGGGAGCTGTTTTTT; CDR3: CRAPRQGARTGELFF
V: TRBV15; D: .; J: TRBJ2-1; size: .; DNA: TGTGCCACCAGCAGTCTAACACAGGGCATCAATGAGCAGTTCTTC; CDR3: CATSSLTQGINEQFF
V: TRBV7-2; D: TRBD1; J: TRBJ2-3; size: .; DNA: TGTGCCAGCAGCCGACTCCCGGGACAGGGGGCGGATACGCAGTATTTT; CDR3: CASSRLPGQGADTQYF
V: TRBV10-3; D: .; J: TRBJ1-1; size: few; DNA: TGTGCCATGTCGGGGGAGATGAACACTGAAGCTTTCTTT; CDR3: CAMSGEMNTEAFF
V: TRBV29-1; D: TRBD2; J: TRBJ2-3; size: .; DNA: TGCAGCGTGTCGAGACTAGCGGGGGTTTCCACAGATACGCAGTATTTT; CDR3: CSVSRLAGVSTDTQYF
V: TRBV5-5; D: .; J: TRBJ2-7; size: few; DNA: TGTGCCAGCAGCTTGCCCAGGGTGACCGAGCAGTACTTC; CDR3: CASSLPRVTEQYF
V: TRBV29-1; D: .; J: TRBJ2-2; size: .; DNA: TGCAGCGTTGTTGAGGTACCGAACACCGGGGAGCTGTTTTTT; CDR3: CSVVEVPNTGELFF
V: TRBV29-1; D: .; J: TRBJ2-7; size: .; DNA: TGCAGCGCGGCCGACTGGGCCGAGCAGTACTTC; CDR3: CSAADWAEQYF
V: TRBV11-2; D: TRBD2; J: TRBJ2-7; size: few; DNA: TGTGCCAGCAGCCCATCGCGGACTAGGAGCGAGCAGTACTTC; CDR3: CASSPSRTRSEQYF
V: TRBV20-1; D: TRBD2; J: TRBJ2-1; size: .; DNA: TGCAGTTCCCGGGGGGGCGATGAGCAGTTCTTC; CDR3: CSSRGGDEQFF
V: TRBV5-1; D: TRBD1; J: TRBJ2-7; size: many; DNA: TGCGCCAGCAGCATCACAGGGGGCTCCTACGAGCAGTACTTC; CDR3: CASSITGGSYEQYF
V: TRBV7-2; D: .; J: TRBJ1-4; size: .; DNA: TGTGCCAGCAGCTTCATAGCAGGTGAAAAACTGTTTTTT; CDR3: CASSFIAGEKLFF
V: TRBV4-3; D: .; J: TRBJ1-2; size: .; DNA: TGCGCCAGCAGCCAAGACGGGGGGGCGTCGGGTGGCTACACCTTC; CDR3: CASSQDGGASGGYTF
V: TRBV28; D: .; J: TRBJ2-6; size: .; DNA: TGTGCCAGCAGCCTCGACAGCTCCTCTGGGGCCAACGTCCTGACTTTC; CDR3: CASSLDSSSGANVLTF
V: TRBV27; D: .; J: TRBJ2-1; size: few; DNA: TGTGCCAGCAGTTTATTCCCGTCCTTTGTCTCCTACAATGAGCAGTTCTTC; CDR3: CASSLFPSFVSYNEQFF
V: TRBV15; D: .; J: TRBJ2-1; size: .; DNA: TGTGCCACCAGCAGAGATCGGTACGGGGGGCAGTTCTTC; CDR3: CATSRDRYGGQFF